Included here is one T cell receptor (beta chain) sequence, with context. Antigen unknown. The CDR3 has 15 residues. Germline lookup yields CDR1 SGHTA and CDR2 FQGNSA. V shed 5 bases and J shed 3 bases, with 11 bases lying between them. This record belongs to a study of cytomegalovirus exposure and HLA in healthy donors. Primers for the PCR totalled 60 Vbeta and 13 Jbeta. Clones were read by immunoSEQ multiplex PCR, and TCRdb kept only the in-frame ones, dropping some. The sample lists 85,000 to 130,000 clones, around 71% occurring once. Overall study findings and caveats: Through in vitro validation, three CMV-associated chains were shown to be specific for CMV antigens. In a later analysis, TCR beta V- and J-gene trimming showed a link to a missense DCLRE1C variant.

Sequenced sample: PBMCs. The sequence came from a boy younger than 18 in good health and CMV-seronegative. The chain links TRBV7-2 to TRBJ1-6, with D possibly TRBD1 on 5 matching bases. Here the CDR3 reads CASSQRQFYNSPLHF. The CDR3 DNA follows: TGTGCCAGCAGCCAGAGACAGTTCTATAATTCACCCCTCCACTTT.